This entry describes one TCR beta chain. In germline, CDR1 is ENHRY, CDR2 SYGVKD. The CDR3 loop spans 12 amino acids. J gave up 3 bases and V 4 bases, and 0 bases lay outside the gene matches. The data originate from a study of control samples from healthy donors and cancer patients. TCRdb keeps only in-frame clones here, not all; method: immunoSEQ multiplex PCR. The sample contains around 140,000 clones, 80% to 95% of which appear only once. The source material was blood. The receptor was isolated from a man younger than 30 in good health. V gene TRBV10-3 combines with J gene TRBJ2-7; 7 positions agree with TRBD1. CDR3 sequence: CAISGDSYEQYF. CDR3 DNA: TGTGCCATCAGTGGGGACAGCTACGAGCAGTACTTC.